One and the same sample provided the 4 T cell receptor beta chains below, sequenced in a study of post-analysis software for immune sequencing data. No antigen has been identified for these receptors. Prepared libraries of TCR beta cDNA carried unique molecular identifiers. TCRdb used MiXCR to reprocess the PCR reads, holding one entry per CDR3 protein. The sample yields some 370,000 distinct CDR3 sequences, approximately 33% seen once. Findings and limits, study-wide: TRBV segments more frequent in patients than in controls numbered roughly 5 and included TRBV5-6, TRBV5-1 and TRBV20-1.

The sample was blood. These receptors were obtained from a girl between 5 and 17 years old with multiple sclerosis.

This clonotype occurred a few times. The CDR3 spells CASSENRVPPLHF. DNA for the CDR3: TGTGCCAGCAGTGAAAACAGGGTTCCACCCCTCCACTTT. The J gene is TRBJ1-6, the V gene TRBV25-1, with a tentative D call TRBD1 (6 bases). The ends were cut back, 2 bases at V and 11 bases at J, with 10 bases in the middle. The germline V gene has CDR1 MGHDK and CDR2 SYGVNS. The CDR3 spans 13 residues.

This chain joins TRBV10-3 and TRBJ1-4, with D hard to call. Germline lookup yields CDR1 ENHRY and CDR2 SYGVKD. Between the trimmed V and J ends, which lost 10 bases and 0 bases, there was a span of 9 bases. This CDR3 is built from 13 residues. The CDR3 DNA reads TGTGCCACCTCCGGGGCAACTAATGAAAAACTGTTTTTT. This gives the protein CATSGATNEKLFF.

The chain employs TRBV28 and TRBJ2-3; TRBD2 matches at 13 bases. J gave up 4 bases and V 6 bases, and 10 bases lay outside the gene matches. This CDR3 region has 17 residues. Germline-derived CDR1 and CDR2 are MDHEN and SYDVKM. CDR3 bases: TGTGCCAGCAGGGAAACTAGCGGGGGGGCGTCATCAGATACGCAGTATTTT. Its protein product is CASRETSGGASSDTQYF.

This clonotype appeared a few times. Here the CDR3 DNA reads TGCGCCAGCAGCCAAGACGCGGGGGGGGGTTGGGGGAACACTGAAGCTTTCTTT. Protein sequence: CASSQDAGGGWGNTEAFF. The V gene is TRBV4-3, the J gene TRBJ1-1; D possibly corresponds to TRBD1 (5 bases). The germline gives CDR1 LGHNA, CDR2 YSLEER. The CDR3 has 18 residues. Trimming took off 0 bases at V and 1 base at J, with 18 bases between the two ends.